Presented here are 8 T cell receptor beta chains from one specimen sequenced in a study of regulatory T cells in long-lasting Graves disease. Building the TCR beta libraries relied on iRepertoire HTBI primers, and CDR3 regions underwent Arm-PCR. TCRdb processed the multiplex PCR reads anew with MiXCR; each CDR3 protein has one entry. The sample has around 420,000 distinct CDR3 sequences, around 15% seen once. This sample's time point: newly diagnosed GD, antithyroid drugs for less than 3 months. PBMCs were the source of the RNA used for TCR sequencing. The sample was peripheral blood mononuclear cells (PBMCs), taken at new diagnosis, from a patient treated with antithyroid drugs. These receptors were obtained from a female donor with Graves disease.

At least ten counts were recorded for this clonotype. J is TRBJ2-2 and V is TRBV29-1; the D gene is possibly TRBD2 (6 bases). The V gene's germline CDR1 is SQVTM and CDR2 ANQGSEA. V gave up 7 bases and J gave up 2 bases, with 11 bases separating them. The CDR3 has 13 residues. The CDR3 DNA reads TGCAGCGCGGGACTGAGTAACACCGGGGAGCTGTTTTTT. It is translated as CSAGLSNTGELFF.

This clonotype came up many times. This chain links TRBV7-9 with TRBJ2-7, with D tentatively TRBD1 or TRBD2 (5 bases each). CDR1 and CDR2 from the germline V gene are SEHNR and FQNEAQ (reference sequence). CDR3 size: 13 residues. The germline V and J ends were trimmed by 8 bases and 2 bases, with 13 bases remaining between them. The CDR3 is CASLGEPTYEQYF. The CDR3 DNA reads TGTGCCAGCCTGGGGGAGCCCACCTACGAGCAGTACTTC. The full variable domain, rest sourced from reference TRBV7-9 and TRBJ2-7, is DTGVSQNPRHKITKRGQNVTFRCDPISEHNRLYWYRQTLGQGPEFLTYFQNEAQLEKSRLLSDRFSAERPKGSFSTLEIQRTEQGDSAMYLCASLGEPTYEQYFGPGTRLTVT.

This clonotype was detected ten times or more. V gene TRBV7-9 combines with J gene TRBJ2-2; D is ambiguous. Germline V gives CDR1 SEHNR, CDR2 FQNEAQ (reference sequence). V was clipped by 4 bases and J by 6 bases, with 12 bases between them. The CDR3 extends over 14 amino acids. CDR3 nucleotides: TGTGCCAGCAGCTCCCTGGGGTTGTCCGGGGAGCTGTTTTTT. Residues: CASSSLGLSGELFF.

This clonotype has ten or more counts. This chain links TRBV13 with TRBJ2-1; 7 nucleotides align to TRBD1. Germline-derived CDR1 and CDR2 are PRHDT and FYEKMQ (reference sequence). The CDR3 sequence is 15 residues long. Trimming removed 1 base from V and 5 bases from J; junction bases left unmatched: 5. The chain's CDR3 is CASSLVRDRDNEQFF. In DNA form, the CDR3 reads TGTGCCAGCAGCTTAGTCCGGGACAGAGACAATGAGCAGTTCTTC.

This clonotype was seen a few times. The DNA for the CDR3 is TGTGCCAGCAGTTACTCGGGACAGAGTGGCTACACCTTC. It yields the protein CASSYSGQSGYTF. The V gene is TRBV6-5, the J gene TRBJ1-2; 7 bases are shared with TRBD1. V shed 0 bases, J shed 7 bases, and the junction held 2 bases outside the gene matches. Germline CDR1 is MNHEY and CDR2 is SVGAGI. The length of the CDR3 is 13 residues.

The chain recombines TRBV11-3 with TRBJ1-1; 8 bases agree with TRBD1. The CDR3 totals 15 residues. After removal of 6 bases from V and 0 bases from J, the junction contained 6 bases not matched to a gene. From germline, CDR1 is SGHNT and CDR2 YENEEA. As DNA, the CDR3 is TGTGCCAGCAGTCCTCGGGACAGGCTGAACACTGAAGCTTTCTTT. It encodes CASSPRDRLNTEAFF.

This clonotype was seen many times. The chain employs TRBV12-3 or TRBV12-4 and TRBJ1-2; 7 bases line up with TRBD1. The V and J ends lost 5 bases and 7 bases, in that order; junction bases with no gene match: 7. The CDR3 has 13 residues. The CDR3 region is CASSPGTEGGYTF. CDR3 DNA sequence: TGTGCCAGCAGTCCCGGGACAGAGGGTGGCTACACCTTC.

This clonotype appeared many times. The chain uses TRBV5-1 and TRBJ1-1, with D possibly TRBD1 on 5 matching bases. The CDR3 runs 15 residues. V was cut by 5 bases and J by 3 bases, with 17 bases left in between. Germline assignment: CDR1 SGHRS and CDR2 YFSETQ. The CDR3: CASRTQGTEDTEAFF. The CDR3 nucleotides read TGCGCCAGCAGAACGCAGGGTACTGAGGACACTGAAGCTTTCTTT.